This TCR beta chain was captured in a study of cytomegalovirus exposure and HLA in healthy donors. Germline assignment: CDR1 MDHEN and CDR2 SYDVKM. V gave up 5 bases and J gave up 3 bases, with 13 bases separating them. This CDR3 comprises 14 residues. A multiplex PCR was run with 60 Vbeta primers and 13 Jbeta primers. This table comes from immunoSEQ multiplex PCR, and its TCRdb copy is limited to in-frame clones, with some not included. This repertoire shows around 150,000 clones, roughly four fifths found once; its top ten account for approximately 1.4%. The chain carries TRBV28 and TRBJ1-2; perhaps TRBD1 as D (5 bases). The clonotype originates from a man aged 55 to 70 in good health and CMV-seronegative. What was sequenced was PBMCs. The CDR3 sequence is CASSLDRLYYGYTF. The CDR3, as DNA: TGTGCCAGCAGTCTTGACAGATTGTACTATGGCTACACCTTC.